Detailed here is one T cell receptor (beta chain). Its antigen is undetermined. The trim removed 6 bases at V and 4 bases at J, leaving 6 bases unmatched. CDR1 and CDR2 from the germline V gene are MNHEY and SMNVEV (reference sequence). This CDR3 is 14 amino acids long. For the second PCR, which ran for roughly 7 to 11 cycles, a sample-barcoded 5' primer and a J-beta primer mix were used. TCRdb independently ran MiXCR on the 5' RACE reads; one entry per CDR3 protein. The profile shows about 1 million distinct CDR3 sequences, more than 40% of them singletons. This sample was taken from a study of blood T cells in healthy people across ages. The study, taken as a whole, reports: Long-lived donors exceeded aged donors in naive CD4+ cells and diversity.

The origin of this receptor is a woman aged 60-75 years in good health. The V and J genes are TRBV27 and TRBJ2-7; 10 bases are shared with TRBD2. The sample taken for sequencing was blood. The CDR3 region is CASRARLAGYEQYF. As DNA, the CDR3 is TGTGCCAGCAGGGCCCGACTAGCGGGTTACGAGCAGTACTTC.